This entry is about one T cell receptor (beta chain). Antigen unknown. This entry is derived from a study of type 1 and type 2 diabetes patients. Germline lookup yields CDR1 MNHEY and CDR2 SVGAGI. The germline V and J ends were trimmed by 5 bases and 4 bases, with 20 bases remaining between them. There are 16 residues in the CDR3. The PCR template was genomic DNA. Amplification of the beta chain CDR3 used 30 forward and 13 reverse multiplex primers. MiXCR, run by TCRdb on the multiplex PCR reads, gives a single entry per CDR3 protein. Among about 290,000 distinct CDR3 sequences, around 47% were seen once, and the ten largest hold around 15%. Points from the study as a whole: Groups were not age- or gender-matched, which may bias interpretation.

Ten milliliters of peripheral blood were collected from each participant. The V gene is TRBV6-5, the J gene TRBJ1-2; a possible D gene is TRBD1 (5 bases). Sequenced sample: peripheral blood mononuclear cells (PBMCs). The sequence derives from a man aged 18 to 29 with type 2 diabetes. The CDR3 region has the DNA TGTGCCAGCAGTCAAGTGATACAGGCATCCTCCTATGGCTACACCTTC. This translates into CASSQVIQASSYGYTF.